What follows are 32 T cell receptor beta chains derived from one specimen sequenced in a study of Graves' ophthalmopathy and Graves' hyperthyroidism. Beta-chain TCR CDR3 regions were amplified from RNA transcripts. First-round RT-PCR used HTBI primers; second-round multiplex PCR followed. From the multiplex PCR reads, TCRdb called clonotypes with MiXCR, one entry per CDR3 protein. The table records just over 600,000 distinct CDR3 sequences, about 24% of them present only once. What was sequenced was peripheral blood. The receptor set was obtained from a woman younger than 30 with stable Graves' hyperthyroidism. Some clones in this sample may be carry-over from other donors' samples.

A remark on this clonotype: Likely a read error: the CDR3 ends without its conserved phenylalanine or tryptophan. This chain connects TRBV6-2 or TRBV6-3 to TRBJ1-1, with 8 nucleotides matching TRBD1. The germline CDR1 and CDR2 sequences are MNHEY and SVGEGT. With V trimmed by 5 bases and J by 7 bases, 9 bases remained unmatched. The CDR3 spans 14 residues. The CDR3 DNA follows: TGTGCCAGCAGTGATTGGACAGGGCATGATGAAGCTTTCATT. Residues: CASSDWTGHDEAFI.

The chain joins TRBV4-1 to TRBJ2-7; 7 bases align to TRBD1. The length of the CDR3 is 15 residues. V lost 2 bases, J lost 3 bases, and 7 bases stayed unmatched. Germline loops: CDR1 MGHRA, CDR2 YSYEKL. CDR3 DNA sequence: TGCGCCAGCAGCCAATATCTTGCAGGGGGCTACGAGCAGTACTTC. Translating it yields CASSQYLAGGYEQYF.

This rearrangement joins TRBV2 to TRBJ1-5; tentative D call: TRBD1 (6 bases). Looked up from germline, CDR1 is SNHLY and CDR2 is FYNNEI. Trimming took off 4 bases at V and 0 bases at J, with 22 bases between the two ends. This CDR3 region has 19 residues. This chain's CDR3 is CASSAGDKGKAYSNQPQHF. In DNA, the CDR3 is TGTGCCAGCAGTGCTGGGGACAAAGGGAAGGCGTATAGCAATCAGCCCCAGCATTTT. Looking up the rest from reference TRBV2 and TRBJ1-5 gives the full variable domain: EPEVTQTPSHQVTQMGQEVILRCVPISNHLYFYWYRQILGQKVEFLVSFYNNEISEKSEIFDDQFSVERPDGSNFTLKIRSTKLEDSAMYFCASSAGDKGKAYSNQPQHFGDGTRLSIL.

This clonotype was observed many times. The rearrangement uses TRBV20-1 and TRBJ2-7, with 7 bases aligning to TRBD2. Germline assignment: CDR1 DFQATT and CDR2 SNEGSKA (reference sequence). Losses at the gene ends were 6 bases for V and 5 bases for J; bases not matched to a gene: 10. CDR3 size: 13 residues. Here the CDR3 reads CSAKGFRGDEQYF. The CDR3 DNA is TGCAGTGCAAAGGGATTCCGGGGGGACGAGCAGTACTTC.

Only a few counts were recorded for this clonotype. A much bigger clone sits one base away, suggesting this may be a read error. Because the CDR3 is missing its conserved closing phenylalanine or tryptophan, this is likely a read error. The chain carries TRBV6-2 or TRBV6-3 and TRBJ1-1; D is ambiguous. Germline V CDR1 and CDR2: MNHEY, SVGEGT. The CDR3 sequence is 13 residues long. The V end lost 7 bases, the J end lost 0 bases, and 9 bases lay between the germline ends. Here the CDR3 reads CASTAALNTEAFY. The CDR3 DNA reads as TGTGCCAGCACGGCAGCTTTGAACACTGAAGCTTTCTAT.

This chain connects TRBV7-9 to TRBJ1-1, with D possibly TRBD1 on 5 matching bases. This CDR3 region has 12 residues. The V gene's germline CDR1 is SEHNR and CDR2 FQNEAQ (reference sequence). V was shortened by 5 bases and J by 7 bases, with 11 bases between the two germline ends. The CDR3: CASSQWGVEAFF. CDR3 nucleotide sequence: TGTGCCAGCAGCCAATGGGGGGTTGAAGCTTTCTTT.

This clonotype was observed many times. Compared with germline, one end of the junction differs, possibly owing to a read error. The rearrangement uses TRBV6-1 and TRBJ2-7, with D possibly matching TRBD2 (5 bases). Germline V gives CDR1 MNHNS, CDR2 SASEGT. This CDR3 is built from 17 residues. This chain's CDR3 is CASGSYGIGIVTYEQYF. The CDR3 DNA follows: TGTGCCAGCGGGTCCTACGGTATCGGGATCGTAACCTACGAGCAATACTTC.

The chain employs TRBV27 and TRBJ1-2, with 10 positions matching TRBD1. The V gene's germline CDR1 is MNHEY and CDR2 SMNVEV (reference sequence). This CDR3 contains 15 residues. V trimming: 3 bases; J trimming: 14 bases; junction bases outside the gene matches: 15. The CDR3 sequence is CASSFSRPGQGLFTF. The CDR3, as DNA: TGTGCCAGCAGTTTTTCGCGACCGGGACAGGGGCTGTTTACCTTC.

This clonotype showed up many times. This rearrangement joins TRBV6-5 to TRBJ1-5; no clear D gene. Trimming removed 2 bases from V and 0 bases from J, with 23 bases in between. The CDR3 consists of 20 residues. Per the germline V gene, CDR1 is MNHEY and CDR2 is SVGAGI. CDR3: CASSYPGMWTDPYSNQPQHF. The CDR3 nucleotides read TGTGCCAGCAGTTACCCCGGCATGTGGACGGACCCATATAGCAATCAGCCCCAGCATTTT.

The rearrangement joins TRBV12-3 or TRBV12-4 to TRBJ2-5; the D is unclear. The J call is uncertain, as TRBJ2-7 better fits the DNA end. The CDR3 totals 15 residues. Here the CDR3 reads CASSLSHQSSYEQYF. The CDR3 DNA follows: TGTGCCAGCAGTTTAAGTCACCAGAGCTCCTACGAGCAGTACTTC.

With regard to this clonotype: The junction differs from germline at one of its ends, possibly a read error. This chain's CDR3 is CASRDRVRYSYDQYF. As DNA, the CDR3 is TGTGCCAGCAGAGACAGGGTCCGATACTCCTACGATCAGTACTTC. The chain uses TRBV6-2 or TRBV6-3 and TRBJ2-7, with 7 nucleotides matching TRBD1. Germline CDR1 MNHEY, CDR2 SVGEGT. The CDR3 covers 15 residues.

This clonotype was seen repeatedly, ten times or more. The chain carries TRBV6-1 and TRBJ1-3, with D unresolved. The V end was cut by 3 bases, the J end by 3 bases, with 15 bases between. This CDR3 comprises 16 residues. CDR1 and CDR2 (germline): MNHNS, SASEGT. The CDR3: CASSEFSHLGGNTIYF. The CDR3 DNA sequence: TGTGCCAGCAGTGAGTTTTCCCACCTCGGTGGAAACACCATATATTTT.

This clonotype was picked up many times. The chain uses TRBV2 and TRBJ2-7; the match to TRBD2 covers 10 bases. V was clipped by 1 base and J by 4 bases; unmatched bases: 4. The CDR3 length is 15 residues. Germline V gives CDR1 SNHLY, CDR2 FYNNEI. The CDR3 protein is CASSEGSGGTYEQYF. The CDR3 DNA reads as TGTGCCAGCAGTGAAGGTAGCGGGGGGACTTACGAGCAGTACTTC. Full variable domain (outside the CDR3, taken from reference TRBV2 and TRBJ2-7): EPEVTQTPSHQVTQMGQEVILRCVPISNHLYFYWYRQILGQKVEFLVSFYNNEISEKSEIFDDQFSVERPDGSNFTLKIRSTKLEDSAMYFCASSEGSGGTYEQYFGPGTRLTVT.

The CDR3 spells CAWSGFDSFNQPQHF. CDR3 nucleotide sequence: TGTGCCTGGAGTGGGTTCGACAGTTTCAATCAGCCCCAGCATTTT. The chain employs TRBV30 and TRBJ1-5; tentative D call: TRBD1 (5 bases). The CDR3 loop spans 15 amino acids. CDR1 is GTSNPN and CDR2 is SVGIG in the germline V gene (reference sequence). V shed 1 base and J shed 3 bases, with 13 bases lying between them.

This clonotype was counted a few times. The V and J genes are TRBV19 and TRBJ1-2; maybe TRBD1 (5 bases). Germline V gene data show CDR1 as LNHDA and CDR2 as SQIVND (reference sequence). The length of the CDR3 is 15 residues. V was clipped by 6 bases and J by 4 bases, with 18 bases between them. CDR3 region: CASSPFEGTAYGYTF. Here the CDR3 DNA reads TGTGCCAGTAGCCCTTTCGAGGGGACGGCCTATGGCTACACCTTC.

This clonotype turned up a few times. The CDR3 sequence is CASSQVGTNAQYF. CDR3 DNA sequence: TGTGCCAGCAGCCAAGTGGGGACGAACGCGCAGTACTTC. The chain combines TRBV14 with TRBJ2-7; D might be TRBD1 or TRBD2, each matching 5 bases. Trimming took 1 base from V and 9 from J, leaving 13 bases between them. CDR1 is SGHDN, CDR2 FVKESK, per germline. The CDR3 consists of 13 residues. The whole variable domain, remainder taken from reference TRBV14 and TRBJ2-7, is EAGVTQFPSHSVIEKGQTVTLRCDPISGHDNLYWYRRVMGKEIKFLLHFVKESKQDESGMPNNRFLAERTGGTYSTLKVQPAELEDSGVYFCASSQVGTNAQYFGPGTRLTVT.

This clonotype was detected ten times or more. The J gene is TRBJ1-6, the V gene TRBV20-1; a weak D match, TRBD1 (5 bases). Germline loops: CDR1 DFQATT, CDR2 SNEGSKA (reference sequence). V was clipped by 0 bases and J by 8 bases, with 17 bases between them. The CDR3 is made up of 16 amino acids. The chain's CDR3 is CSARDPSRGGDSPLHF. CDR3 coding DNA: TGCAGTGCTAGAGATCCGTCACGGGGCGGGGATTCACCCCTCCACTTT.

This clonotype was seen repeatedly, ten times or more. The chain recombines TRBV6-5 with TRBJ2-7; D is perhaps TRBD2 (5 bases). CDR3 length equals 14 residues. The V gene lost 0 bases and the J gene lost 7 bases, with 13 bases spanning the gap. CDR1 and CDR2 from the germline V gene are MNHEY and SVGAGI. CDR3 loop: CASSYSGFPGEQYF. CDR3 in DNA: TGTGCCAGCAGTTACTCGGGGTTCCCGGGGGAGCAGTACTTC.

Remarks on this clonotype: This may stem from a read error, because a much larger clone lies one nucleotide away. In DNA, the CDR3 is TGCAGTGGCGTAAGGAGGCTGGAGACCCAGTACTTC. Translating it yields CSGVRRLETQYF. The chain carries TRBV20-1 and TRBJ2-5; perhaps TRBD2 as D (5 bases). The germline V and J ends were trimmed by 7 bases and 5 bases, with 14 bases remaining between them. The CDR3 extends over 12 amino acids. Germline assignment: CDR1 DFQATT and CDR2 SNEGSKA (reference sequence).

In its sample, this clonotype was seen many times. This sequence joins TRBV6-2 or TRBV6-3 and TRBJ1-1; D possibly corresponds to TRBD1 (5 bases). The CDR3 length is 14 residues. Germline CDR1 reads MNHEY; CDR2 reads SVGEGT. V lost 8 bases, J lost 2 bases, and 15 bases lay in between. This CDR3 is CASLTRTPNTEAFF. The CDR3 nucleotides are TGTGCCAGCTTAACGAGGACACCTAACACTGAAGCTTTCTTT.

The chain recombines TRBV7-9 with TRBJ2-7; D uncertain. The CDR3 has 13 residues. Trimming stripped 1 base from V and 3 bases from J, with 7 bases between. The germline CDR1 and CDR2 sequences are SEHNR and FQNEAQ (reference sequence). The CDR3 DNA reads as TGTGCCAGCAGCTTAGGGCTTATCTACGAGCAGTACTTC. It is translated as CASSLGLIYEQYF.

The chain is built from TRBV28 and TRBJ1-2; D gene uncertain. This CDR3 region has 11 residues. Trimming pared 8 bases from V and 7 bases from J, leaving 11 bases between. Germline V CDR1 and CDR2: MDHEN, SYDVKM. The CDR3: CASRATLGYTF. CDR3 bases: TGTGCCAGCCGCGCCACCCTTGGCTACACCTTC.

On this clonotype: A much larger clone lies a single base off, so this may be a read error. This rearrangement joins TRBV6-1 to TRBJ1-3; D is uncertain. Trimming removed 7 bases at V and 2 bases at J, with 9 bases between. Germline CDR1 and CDR2: MNHNS and SASEGT. The CDR3 covers 13 residues. CDR3 nucleotides: TGTGCCAGCACCCTGGAGACTGGAAACACCATATATTTT. The encoded protein is CASTLETGNTIYF.

This clonotype showed up many times. The chain couples TRBV12-5 to TRBJ1-5; D unresolved. CDR3 length equals 13 residues. Germline loops: CDR1 LGHNT, CDR2 FRNRAP. V gave up 2 bases and J gave up 4 bases, with 6 bases separating them. This chain's CDR3 is CASGLTTNQPQHF. In DNA, the CDR3 is TGTGCTAGTGGTTTGACAACTAATCAGCCCCAGCATTTT.

Ten or more counts support this clonotype. The genes are TRBV6-1 and TRBJ2-5; possible D gene TRBD1, 6 bases. CDR1 MNHNS and CDR2 SASEGT come from the germline V gene. The CDR3 consists of 13 residues. The V end was cut by 8 bases, the J end by 3 bases, with 13 bases between. CDR3 DNA sequence: TGTGCCAGCTTCACAGGGACAAAAGAGACCCAGTACTTC. Its translation: CASFTGTKETQYF.

The chain combines TRBV20-1 with TRBJ1-2, with D unclear. CDR1 is DFQATT and CDR2 is SNEGSKA in the germline V gene (reference sequence). This CDR3 is built from 13 residues. V was shortened by 0 bases and J by 2 bases, with 7 bases between the two germline ends. The CDR3 sequence is CSARDLGNYGYTF. The CDR3, as DNA: TGCAGTGCTAGAGATTTAGGAAACTATGGCTACACCTTC.

This clonotype was observed a handful of times. V usage is TRBV12-3 or TRBV12-4 and J usage is TRBJ2-7; TRBD2 agrees at 15 bases. CDR3 length equals 17 residues. V shed 5 bases, J shed 0 bases, and the junction held 5 bases outside the gene matches. CDR3 bases: TGTGCCAGCAGTCCGGGACTAGCGGGAGGCCTCTCCTACGAGCAGTACTTC. It codes for CASSPGLAGGLSYEQYF.

This clonotype was counted between two and nine times. The chain couples TRBV12-3 or TRBV12-4 to TRBJ1-1, with 7 bases identical to TRBD1. Losses at the gene ends were 6 bases for V and 4 bases for J; bases not matched to a gene: 11. The CDR3 extends over 15 amino acids. CDR3 DNA sequence: TGTGCCAGCAGCTCGGACCCGGGACAGCTCACTGAAGCTTTCTTT. Protein product: CASSSDPGQLTEAFF.

Many counts were recorded for this clonotype. This chain links TRBV12-3 or TRBV12-4 with TRBJ1-2; D gene uncertain. The CDR3 consists of 13 residues. Trimming pared 2 bases from V and 6 bases from J, leaving 10 bases between. CDR3 in amino acids: CASSLYLNHGYTF. The CDR3 nucleotides read TGTGCCAGCAGTTTATACTTAAATCATGGCTACACCTTC.

This clonotype has a count of ten or more. This sequence joins TRBV12-3 or TRBV12-4 and TRBJ1-2, with TRBD1 matching 10 bases. Losses at the gene ends were 4 bases for V and 4 bases for J; bases not matched to a gene: 9. The CDR3 is 16 amino acids. The CDR3 DNA reads TGTGCCAGCAGTTCGACCGCGGGACAGGGGTTCTATGGCTACACCTTC. This sequence encodes CASSSTAGQGFYGYTF.

This clonotype was counted only a few times. This may come from a read error, since a much larger clone is one base off. V is TRBV20-1 and J is TRBJ2-2, with D tentatively TRBD2 (5 bases). CDR1 and CDR2 (germline): DFQATT, SNEGSKA (reference sequence). This CDR3 spans 14 amino acids. The CDR3 region has the DNA TGCAGTGCTCCGAGGAGGCTTGACACCGGGGAGCCGTTTTTT. It specifies CSAPRRLDTGEPFF.

The V call is TRBV6-2 or TRBV6-3, the J call TRBJ1-2, with D possibly matching TRBD1 (5 bases). Trimming shortened V by 4 bases and J by 2 bases, and 14 bases separated the two germline ends. CDR3 length equals 15 residues. Germline V CDR1 and CDR2: MNHEY, SVGEGT. In DNA form, the CDR3 reads TGTGCCAGCAGTTCTCCCGGGACCCGAAACTATGGCTACACCTTC. This encodes CASSSPGTRNYGYTF.